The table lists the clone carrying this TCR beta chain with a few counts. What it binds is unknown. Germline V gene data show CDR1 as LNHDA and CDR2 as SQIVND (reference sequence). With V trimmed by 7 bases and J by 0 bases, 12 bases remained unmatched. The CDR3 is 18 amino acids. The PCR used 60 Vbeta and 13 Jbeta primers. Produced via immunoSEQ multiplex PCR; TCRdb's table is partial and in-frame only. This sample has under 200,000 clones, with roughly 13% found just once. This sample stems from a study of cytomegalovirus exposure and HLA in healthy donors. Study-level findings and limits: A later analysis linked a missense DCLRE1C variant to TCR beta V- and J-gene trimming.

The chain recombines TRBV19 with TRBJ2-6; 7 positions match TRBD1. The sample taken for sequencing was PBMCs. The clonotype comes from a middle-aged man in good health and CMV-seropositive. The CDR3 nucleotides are TGTGCCAGTAAGAAAGTTGAGGGGGCCGGCTCTGGGGCCAACGTCCTGACTTTC. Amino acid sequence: CASKKVEGAGSGANVLTF.